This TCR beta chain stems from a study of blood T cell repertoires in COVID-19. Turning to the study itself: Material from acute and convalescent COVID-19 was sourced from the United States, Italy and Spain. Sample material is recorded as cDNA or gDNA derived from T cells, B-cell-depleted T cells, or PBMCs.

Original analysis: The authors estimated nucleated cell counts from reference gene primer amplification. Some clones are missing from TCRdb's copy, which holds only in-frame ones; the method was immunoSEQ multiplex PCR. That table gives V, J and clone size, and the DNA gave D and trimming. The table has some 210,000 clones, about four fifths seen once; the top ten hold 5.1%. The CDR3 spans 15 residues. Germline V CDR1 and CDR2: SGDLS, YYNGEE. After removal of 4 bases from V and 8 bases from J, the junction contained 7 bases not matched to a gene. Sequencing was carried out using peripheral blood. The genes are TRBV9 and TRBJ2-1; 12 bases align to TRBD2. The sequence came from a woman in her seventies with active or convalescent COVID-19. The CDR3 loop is CASSKQTSGSHEQFF. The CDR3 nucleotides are TGTGCCAGCAGCAAGCAGACTAGCGGGAGTCATGAGCAGTTCTTC.